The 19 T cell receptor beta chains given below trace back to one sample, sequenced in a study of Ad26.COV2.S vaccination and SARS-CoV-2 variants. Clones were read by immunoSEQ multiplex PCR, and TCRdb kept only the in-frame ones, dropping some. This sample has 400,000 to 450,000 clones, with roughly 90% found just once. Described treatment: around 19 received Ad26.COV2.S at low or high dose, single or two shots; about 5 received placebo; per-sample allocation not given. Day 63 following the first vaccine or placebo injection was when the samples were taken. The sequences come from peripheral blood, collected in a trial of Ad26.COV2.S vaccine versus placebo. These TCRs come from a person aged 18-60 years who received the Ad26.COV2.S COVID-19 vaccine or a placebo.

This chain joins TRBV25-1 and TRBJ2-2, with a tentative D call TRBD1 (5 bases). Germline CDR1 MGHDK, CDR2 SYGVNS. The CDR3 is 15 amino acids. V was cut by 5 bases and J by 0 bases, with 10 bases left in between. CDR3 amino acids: CASSYRFANTGELFF. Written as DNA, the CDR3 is TGTGCCAGCAGTTACAGGTTTGCGAACACCGGGGAGCTGTTTTTT.

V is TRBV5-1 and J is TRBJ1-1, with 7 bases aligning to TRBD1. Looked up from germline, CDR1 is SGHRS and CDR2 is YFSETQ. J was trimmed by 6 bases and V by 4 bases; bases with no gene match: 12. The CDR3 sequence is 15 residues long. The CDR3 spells CASSLTGTRSAEAFF. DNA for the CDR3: TGCGCCAGCAGCCTGACAGGGACTCGGAGCGCTGAAGCTTTCTTT.

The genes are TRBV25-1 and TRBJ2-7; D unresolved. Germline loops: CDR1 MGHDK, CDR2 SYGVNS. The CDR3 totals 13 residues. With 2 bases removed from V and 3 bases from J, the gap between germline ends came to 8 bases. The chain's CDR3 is CASSEGVNYEQYF. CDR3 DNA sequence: TGTGCCAGCAGTGAAGGAGTAAACTACGAGCAGTACTTC.

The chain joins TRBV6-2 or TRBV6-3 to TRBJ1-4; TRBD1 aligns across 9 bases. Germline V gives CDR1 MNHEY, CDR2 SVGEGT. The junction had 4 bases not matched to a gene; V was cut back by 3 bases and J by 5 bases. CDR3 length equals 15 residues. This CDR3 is CASSYSGTGNEKLFF. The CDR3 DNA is TGTGCCAGCAGTTATTCCGGGACAGGGAATGAAAAACTGTTTTTT.

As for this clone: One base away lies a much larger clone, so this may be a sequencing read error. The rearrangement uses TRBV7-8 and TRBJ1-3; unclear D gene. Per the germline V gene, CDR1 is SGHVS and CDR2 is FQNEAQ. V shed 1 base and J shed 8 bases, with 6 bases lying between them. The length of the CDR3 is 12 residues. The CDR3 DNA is TGTGCCAGCAGCTTAGGTGGGGACACCATATATTTT. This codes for CASSLGGDTIYF.

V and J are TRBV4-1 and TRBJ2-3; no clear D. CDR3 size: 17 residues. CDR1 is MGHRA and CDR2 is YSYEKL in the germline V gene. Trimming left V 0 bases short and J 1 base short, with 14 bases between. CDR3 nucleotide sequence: TGCGCCAGCAGCCAAGATCGTCGGCGCATAGGCACAGATACGCAGTATTTT. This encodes CASSQDRRRIGTDTQYF.

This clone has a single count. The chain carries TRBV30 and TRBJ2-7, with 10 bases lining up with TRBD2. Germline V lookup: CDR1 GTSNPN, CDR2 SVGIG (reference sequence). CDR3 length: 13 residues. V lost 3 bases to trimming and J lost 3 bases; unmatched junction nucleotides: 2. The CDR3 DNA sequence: TGTGCCTGGAGGGGACTAGCGAGCTACGAGCAGTACTTC. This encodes CAWRGLASYEQYF.

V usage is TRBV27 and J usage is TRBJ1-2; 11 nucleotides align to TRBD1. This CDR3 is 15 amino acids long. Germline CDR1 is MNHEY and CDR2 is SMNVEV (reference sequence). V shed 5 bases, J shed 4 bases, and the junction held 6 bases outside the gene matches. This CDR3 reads CASSQGTGGGYGYTF. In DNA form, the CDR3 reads TGTGCCAGCAGTCAAGGGACAGGGGGTGGCTATGGCTACACCTTC.

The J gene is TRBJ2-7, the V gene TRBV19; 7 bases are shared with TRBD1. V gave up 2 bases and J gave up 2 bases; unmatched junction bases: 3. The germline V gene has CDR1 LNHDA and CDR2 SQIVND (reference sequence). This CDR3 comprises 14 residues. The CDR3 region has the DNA TGTGCCAGTAGTATACCGGACAGGACCTACGAGCAGTACTTC. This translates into CASSIPDRTYEQYF. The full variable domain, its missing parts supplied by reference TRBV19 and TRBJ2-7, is DGGITQSPKYLFRKEGQNVTLSCEQNLNHDAMYWYRQDPGQGLRLIYYSQIVNDFQKGDIAEGYSVSREKKESFPLTVTSAQKNPTAFYLCASSIPDRTYEQYFGPGTRLTVT.

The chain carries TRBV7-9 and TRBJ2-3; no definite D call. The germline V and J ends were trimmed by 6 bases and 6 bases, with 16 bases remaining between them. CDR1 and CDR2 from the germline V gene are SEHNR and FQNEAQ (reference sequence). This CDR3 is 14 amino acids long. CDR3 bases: TGTGCCAGCAGTCCCGGAACAGTATCGGATACGCAGTATTTT. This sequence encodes CASSPGTVSDTQYF.

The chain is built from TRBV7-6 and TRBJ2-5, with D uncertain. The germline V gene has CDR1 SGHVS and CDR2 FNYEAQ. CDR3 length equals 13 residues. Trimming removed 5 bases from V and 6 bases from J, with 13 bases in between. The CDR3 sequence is CASSRSPEKTQYF. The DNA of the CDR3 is TGTGCCAGCAGCCGATCTCCGGAAAAGACCCAGTACTTC.

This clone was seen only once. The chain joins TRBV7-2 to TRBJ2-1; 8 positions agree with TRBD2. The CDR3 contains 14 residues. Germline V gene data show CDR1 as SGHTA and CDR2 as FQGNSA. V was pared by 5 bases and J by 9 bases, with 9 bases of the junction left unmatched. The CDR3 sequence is CASSATTSEVEQFF. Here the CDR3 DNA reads TGTGCCAGCAGCGCTACGACTAGCGAGGTTGAGCAGTTCTTC.

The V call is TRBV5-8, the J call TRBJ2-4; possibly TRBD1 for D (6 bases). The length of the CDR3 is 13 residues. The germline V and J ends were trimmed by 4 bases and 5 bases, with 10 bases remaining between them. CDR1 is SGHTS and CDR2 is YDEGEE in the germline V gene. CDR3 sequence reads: CASSVDRQNIQYF. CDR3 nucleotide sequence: TGTGCCAGCAGCGTCGACAGGCAAAACATTCAGTACTTC.

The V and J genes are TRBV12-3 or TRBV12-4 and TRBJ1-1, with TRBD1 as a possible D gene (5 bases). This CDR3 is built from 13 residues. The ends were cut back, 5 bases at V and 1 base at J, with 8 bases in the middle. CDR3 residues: CASSGGGNTEAFF. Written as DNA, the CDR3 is TGTGCCAGCAGTGGTGGGGGGAACACTGAAGCTTTCTTT.

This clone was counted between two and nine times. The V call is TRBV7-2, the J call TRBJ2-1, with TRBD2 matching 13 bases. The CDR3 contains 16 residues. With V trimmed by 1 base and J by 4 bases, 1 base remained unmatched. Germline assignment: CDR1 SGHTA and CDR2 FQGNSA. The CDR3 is CASSLVGLAGYNEQFF. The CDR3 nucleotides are TGTGCCAGCAGCTTAGTGGGACTAGCGGGATACAATGAGCAGTTCTTC.

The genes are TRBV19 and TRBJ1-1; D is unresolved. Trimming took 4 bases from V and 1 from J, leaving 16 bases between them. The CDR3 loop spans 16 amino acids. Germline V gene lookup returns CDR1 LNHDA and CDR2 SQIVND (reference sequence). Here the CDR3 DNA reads TGTGCCAGTAGTACTGGCGTCTTTAGCCCGAACACTGAAGCTTTCTTT. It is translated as CASSTGVFSPNTEAFF.

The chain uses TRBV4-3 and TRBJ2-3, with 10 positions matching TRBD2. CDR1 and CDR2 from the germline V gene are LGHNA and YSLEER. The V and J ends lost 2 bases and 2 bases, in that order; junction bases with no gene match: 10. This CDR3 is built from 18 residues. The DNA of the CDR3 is TGCGCCAGCAGCCAAACGGGGGGACTAGCGAAATTCACAGATACGCAGTATTTT. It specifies CASSQTGGLAKFTDTQYF.

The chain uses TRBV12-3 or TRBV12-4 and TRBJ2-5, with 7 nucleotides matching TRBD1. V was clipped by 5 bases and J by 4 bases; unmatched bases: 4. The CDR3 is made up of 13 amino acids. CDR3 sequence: CASSRQGRETQYF. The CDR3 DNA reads TGTGCCAGCAGTCGACAGGGAAGAGAGACCCAGTACTTC.

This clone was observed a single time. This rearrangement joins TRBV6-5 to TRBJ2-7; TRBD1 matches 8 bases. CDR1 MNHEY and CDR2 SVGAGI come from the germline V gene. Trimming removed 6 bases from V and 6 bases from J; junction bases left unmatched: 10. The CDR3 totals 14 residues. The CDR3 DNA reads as TGTGCCAGCAGACACGACAGGGGCGCAACCGAGCAGTACTTC. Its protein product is CASRHDRGATEQYF.